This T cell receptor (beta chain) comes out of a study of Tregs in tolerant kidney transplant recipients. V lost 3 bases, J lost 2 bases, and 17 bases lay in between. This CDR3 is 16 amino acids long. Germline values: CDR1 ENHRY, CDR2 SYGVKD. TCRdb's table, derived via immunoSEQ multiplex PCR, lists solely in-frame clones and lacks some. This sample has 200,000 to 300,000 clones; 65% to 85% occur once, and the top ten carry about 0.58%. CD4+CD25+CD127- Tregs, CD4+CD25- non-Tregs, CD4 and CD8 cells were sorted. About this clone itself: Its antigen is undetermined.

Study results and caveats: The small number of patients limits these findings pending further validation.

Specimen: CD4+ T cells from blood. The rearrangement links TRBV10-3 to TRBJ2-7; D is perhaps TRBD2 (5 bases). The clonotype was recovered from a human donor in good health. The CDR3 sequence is CAISDRRGPLTYEQYF. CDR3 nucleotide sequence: TGTGCCATCAGTGACAGGCGCGGGCCACTGACCTACGAGCAGTACTTC.